The 25 T cell receptor beta chains reported below all come from one sample, sequenced in a study of CD8+ T cells in alopecia areata. Extraction of RNA preceded its reverse transcription into cDNA, which served as the sequencing template. Clones were read by immunoSEQ multiplex PCR, and TCRdb kept only the in-frame ones, dropping some. Singletons are absent from the sample, which has 270,000 or so clones. Cutaneous lymph node cells were pooled, and they were sorted using CD4, CD8alpha, NKG2D, NKG2ACE and other markers. The sequencing sample was made of CD4+ T cells sorted from a lymph node. Every receptor here comes from a C3H/HeJ mouse with alopecia areata. The strain's MHC type: H2-k.

This clone was detected many times. These gene names are mouse names. The DNA ends 4 residues before the CDR3 does, and the rest of the CDR3 is filled in from the germline J gene. The V gene is TRBV17, the J gene TRBJ2-1, with 10 bases fitting TRBD2. Germline values: CDR1 MNHDT, CDR2 YYDKIL. The CDR3 sequence is 15 residues long. V was clipped by 5 bases and J by 3 bases; unmatched bases: 4. The covered CDR3 bases are TGTGCTAGCAGTCTGGACTGGGGGAGCTATGCT. Its protein product is CASSLDWGSYA. From start to end, the CDR3 is CASSLDWGSYAEQFF. Full variable domain (outside the CDR3, taken from reference TRBV17 and TRBJ2-1): DTTVKQNPRYKLARVGKPVNLICSQTMNHDTMYWYQKKPNQAPKLLLFYYDKILNREADTFEKFQSSRPNNSFCSLYIGSAGLEYSAMYLCASSLDWGSYAEQFFGPGTRLTVL.

A word on this clone: Gene names and germline refer to mouse. The CDR3 is cut off 4 residues early in the read; its end comes from the germline J gene. Other DNA sequences in this specimen translate into the identical CDR3. This chain uses TRBV19 with TRBJ2-1, with 8 positions matching TRBD1. The CDR3 sequence is 13 residues long. Trimming cost V 5 bases and J 6 bases; bases outside gene matches: 4. CDR1 FNHDT and CDR2 SITEND come from the germline V gene (reference sequence). CDR3 DNA, as far as it was read: TGTGCCAGCAGCACGACAGGGGTTGCT. Residues: CASSTTGVA. The entire CDR3 sequence reads CASSTTGVAEQFF.

By share, this clone counts as medium-sized. Gene labels here are mouse ones. The read is 4 residues too short to cover the CDR3 end, so that end is filled in from the germline J gene. The rearrangement joins TRBV1 to TRBJ2-3; weak D call: TRBD2 (6 bases). Trimming removed 3 bases at V and 0 bases at J, with 10 bases between. The length of the CDR3 is 15 residues. Germline-derived CDR1 and CDR2 are NSQYPW and LRSPGD (reference sequence). The CDR3 reads CTCSARGTSAETLYF. CDR3 DNA (partial): TGCACCTGCAGTGCCCGGGGGACTAGTGCAGAA. The whole variable domain, filled in from reference TRBV1 and TRBJ2-3, reads VTLLEQNPRWRLVPRGQAVNLRCILKNSQYPWMSWYQQDLQKQLQWLFTLRSPGDKEVKSLPGADYLATRVTDTELRLQVANMSQGRTLYCTCSARGTSAETLYFGSGTRLTVL.

This clone was seen only a few times. Genes and germline come from the mouse. The read ends 4 residues shy of where the CDR3 ends; the end is completed using the germline J gene. The chain uses TRBV5 and TRBJ2-7; possible D gene TRBD1, 6 bases. The germline gives CDR1 LGHNA, CDR2 YNLKQL (reference sequence). The CDR3 contains 14 residues. The part of the CDR3 DNA that was read is TGTGCCAGCAGCCCCGGGACAAAGACTTAT. Its protein product is CASSPGTKTY. The CDR3 in its entirety is CASSPGTKTYEQYF.

This clone was detected only a few times. Each gene name is a mouse one. The read falls 3 residues short of the CDR3 end, and the missing part is taken from the germline J gene. This sequence joins TRBV13-1 and TRBJ1-6; D possibly corresponds to TRBD1 (6 bases). TRBJ1-6 is designated an ORF whose function remains uncertain. V was shortened by 3 bases and J by 2 bases, with 6 bases between the two germline ends. The CDR3 runs to 14 residues. From germline, CDR1 is NSHNY and CDR2 SYGAGN. The CDR3 is CASSGTAYNSPLYF. The part of the CDR3 DNA that was read is TGTGCCAGCAGTGGGACAGCCTATAATTCGCCC.

Turning to this clone: Gene names and germline refer to mouse. With the read ending 4 residues before the CDR3 end, the germline J gene is used to fill in that end. The chain has TRBV5 and TRBJ2-3; 8 bases agree with TRBD2. Trimming at V came to 2 bases and at J to 0 bases, leaving 7 bases not matched to a gene. The V gene's germline CDR1 is LGHNA and CDR2 YNLKQL (reference sequence). CDR3 size: 17 residues. The CDR3 region is CASSQLGWGESAETLYF. The DNA read from the CDR3 is TGTGCCAGCAGCCAATTGGGCTGGGGGGAGAGTGCAGAA.

This clone was seen a few times. Gene names and germline refer to mouse. Other nucleotide sequences in the sample specify the same CDR3. The CDR3 region is CTCSADQGTGQLYF. The part of the CDR3 DNA that was read is TGCACCTGCAGTGCAGATCAGGGCACCGGG. The chain employs TRBV1 and TRBJ2-2; perhaps TRBD1 as D (5 bases). With the read ending 4 residues before the CDR3 end, the germline J gene is used to fill in that end. Germline V gene sequence: CDR1 NSQYPW, CDR2 LRSPGD (reference sequence). The CDR3 runs 14 residues. Trimming cost V 0 bases and J 4 bases, with 6 bases left between them. Complete variable domain (other parts from reference TRBV1 and TRBJ2-2): VTLLEQNPRWRLVPRGQAVNLRCILKNSQYPWMSWYQQDLQKQLQWLFTLRSPGDKEVKSLPGADYLATRVTDTELRLQVANMSQGRTLYCTCSADQGTGQLYFGEGSKLTVL.

This clone occurred a few times. The listed genes are named as in mouse. The CDR3 extends 4 residues past the end of the read, so its final part is completed from the germline J gene. Other nucleotide sequences in the sample specify the same CDR3. The chain has TRBV1 and TRBJ1-2; D unclear. Germline CDR1 is NSQYPW and CDR2 is LRSPGD (reference sequence). V gave up 1 base and J gave up 3 bases, with 6 bases separating them. This CDR3 comprises 13 residues. The DNA read from the CDR3 is TGCACCTGCAGTGCAGGGGGAGACTCC. This sequence encodes CTCSAGGDS. The entire CDR3 protein reads CTCSAGGDSDYTF.

As to this clone: Mouse names are used for the genes. The CDR3 is cut off 4 residues early in the read; its end comes from the germline J gene. The chain combines TRBV31 with TRBJ2-1, with 11 nucleotides matching TRBD1. The CDR3 sequence is 13 residues long. The germline V gene has CDR1 GKSSPN and CDR2 SITVG. With 5 bases clipped from V and 5 bases from J, the junction kept 2 bases outside the gene matches. The covered CDR3 bases are TGTGCCTGGGTGGGACAGGGGGATGCT. Translating gives CAWVGQGDA. The CDR3 in its entirety is CAWVGQGDAEQFF.

Comments on this clone: The germline and genes are mouse ones. The DNA ends 3 residues before the CDR3 does, and the rest of the CDR3 is filled in from the germline J gene. Other DNA sequences in this specimen translate into the identical CDR3. The genes are TRBV19 and TRBJ1-6, with D unresolved. Being an ORF, TRBJ1-6 has a function that is uncertain. Trimming took off 1 base at V and 4 bases at J, with 3 bases between the two ends. CDR3 length equals 13 residues. Germline-derived CDR1 and CDR2 are FNHDT and SITEND (reference sequence). The CDR3 region is CASSILYNSPLYF. CDR3 DNA (partial): TGTGCCAGCAGTATACTGTATAATTCGCCC.

This clone was counted between two and nine times. The germline and genes are mouse ones. The sequenced fragment ends 3 residues before the CDR3 boundary, so the rest is inferred from the germline J gene. The chain links TRBV19 to TRBJ1-6; D call uncertain. TRBJ1-6 is placed among ORFs of uncertain function. V was shortened by 2 bases and J by 0 bases, with 6 bases between the two germline ends. The CDR3 is made up of 15 amino acids. Germline CDR1 reads FNHDT; CDR2 reads SITEND (reference sequence). The CDR3 bases that were read are TGTGCCAGCAGTATGGTGGTTTCCTATAATTCGCCC. This sequence encodes CASSMVVSYNSP. The full CDR3 is CASSMVVSYNSPLYF.

With respect to this clone: The genes are named according to mouse. The sample contains more than one DNA sequence encoding this CDR3. The sequenced part of the CDR3 DNA is TGTGCCAGCAGTATGGCAGGGGGCTAT. Its protein product is CASSMAGGY. In full, the CDR3 is CASSMAGGYEQYF. The chain recombines TRBV19 with TRBJ2-7; 7 nucleotides match TRBD1. The sequence runs out 4 residues before the end of the CDR3; the remainder is reconstructed from the germline J gene. This CDR3 spans 13 amino acids. V lost 2 bases, J lost 3 bases, and 2 bases stayed unmatched. Per germline, CDR1 FNHDT and CDR2 SITEND (reference sequence).

This clone was seen more than once but under ten times. Gene names are mouse gene names. The read comes to an end 4 residues before the CDR3 does, leaving the germline J gene to fill in the end. This chain links TRBV29 with TRBJ2-3, with 9 bases matching TRBD1. V was clipped by 6 bases and J by 2 bases; unmatched bases: 3. CDR3 length equals 14 residues. From germline, CDR1 is MSHET and CDR2 SYDVDS. CDR3 in amino acids: CASRGDRDAETLYF. Incomplete CDR3 DNA: TGTGCTAGCAGGGGGGACAGGGATGCAGAA.

This clone was counted between two and nine times. Gene names and germline refer to mouse. Read sequence stops 4 residues before the CDR3 end, and the germline J gene provides the missing end. J is TRBJ2-5 and V is TRBV3, with 12 bases matching TRBD1. The CDR3 totals 16 residues. The V gene end was trimmed by 4 bases and the J gene end by 1 base; junction bases not matched to a gene: 3. CDR1 is SNHLY, CDR2 FYNGKV, per germline (reference sequence). The CDR3 sequence is CASSSGTGGDQDTQYF. The CDR3 DNA, read in part, is TGTGCCAGCAGCTCCGGGACAGGGGGCGACCAAGAC.

This clone occurred a few times. Here the gene names and germline are mouse. Coverage ceases 4 residues before the CDR3 finishes, and the germline J gene fills in the end. Additional DNA sequences in this sample encode the identical CDR3. The chain recombines TRBV13-2 with TRBJ2-7; 7 positions match TRBD1. The CDR3 runs to 12 residues. Germline CDR1 is NNHNN and CDR2 is SYGAGS (reference sequence). CDR3 DNA, as far as it was read: TGTGCCAGCGGTGGTCAGGGGGAT. Protein product: CASGGQGD. The entire CDR3 protein reads CASGGQGDEQYF.

As to this clone: Here the gene names and germline are mouse. The DNA ends 4 residues before the CDR3 does, and the rest of the CDR3 is filled in from the germline J gene. The same CDR3 also results from other DNA sequences found in this sample. This chain joins TRBV31 and TRBJ1-2; a possible D gene is TRBD1 (5 bases). This CDR3 is built from 13 residues. Between the trimmed V and J ends, which lost 0 bases and 3 bases, there was a span of 8 bases. In germline, CDR1 is GKSSPN, CDR2 SITVG. The sequenced CDR3 bases are TGTGCCTGGAGTCTCGGGGGGTACTCC. It encodes CAWSLGGYS. The whole CDR3 reads CAWSLGGYSDYTF. The entire variable domain, with the rest obtained from reference TRBV31 and TRBJ1-2, is as follows: AQTIHQWPVAEIKAVGSPLSLGCTIKGKSSPNLYWYWQATGGTLQQLFYSITVGQVESVVQLNLSASRPKDDQFILSTEKLLLSHSGFYLCAWSLGGYSDYTFGSGTRLLVI.

In this sample, this clone turned up a few times. Gene labels here are mouse ones. The read is 4 residues too short to cover the CDR3 end, so that end is filled in from the germline J gene. The gene calls are TRBV14 and TRBJ2-1, with 7 bases lining up with TRBD1. Germline V gives CDR1 SGHDT, CDR2 FRDEAV. There are 14 residues in the CDR3. The sequenced part of the CDR3 DNA is TGTGCCAGCAGTTTACCCGACAGGGAAGCT. This gives the protein CASSLPDREA. The CDR3 as a whole reads CASSLPDREAEQFF.

This clone was picked up a small number of times. The genes are named according to mouse. The read halts 4 residues ahead of the CDR3 end, with the missing end drawn from the germline J gene. V usage is TRBV31 and J usage is TRBJ2-1, with 11 nucleotides matching TRBD2. V trimming: 3 bases; J trimming: 4 bases; junction bases outside the gene matches: 2. The CDR3 is made up of 14 amino acids. The germline V gene has CDR1 GKSSPN and CDR2 SITVG. CDR3 bases read: TGTGCCTGGAGGACTGGGGGGGTGTATGCT. The encoded protein is CAWRTGGVYA. Given in full, the CDR3 is CAWRTGGVYAEQFF. Based on the CDR3 plus reference TRBV31 and TRBJ2-1, the full variable domain is AQTIHQWPVAEIKAVGSPLSLGCTIKGKSSPNLYWYWQATGGTLQQLFYSITVGQVESVVQLNLSASRPKDDQFILSTEKLLLSHSGFYLCAWRTGGVYAEQFFGPGTRLTVL.

Worth noting for this clone: Germline and genes: mouse. Read coverage stops 4 residues before the CDR3 terminus; the germline J gene supplies the remainder. The same CDR3 can be traced to other DNA sequences in this sample. The J gene is TRBJ2-7, the V gene TRBV13-1; 10 bases match TRBD2. Germline assignment: CDR1 NSHNY and CDR2 SYGAGN. CDR3 length equals 14 residues. The CDR3 sequence: CASSGGTGVYEQYF. Incomplete CDR3 DNA: TGTGCCAGCAGTGGAGGGACTGGGGTGTAT.

About this clone itself: The genes and germline here are from mouse. The read terminates 3 residues ahead of where the CDR3 ends, so the germline J gene completes it. In the same sample, other DNA sequences code for this CDR3. The gene calls are TRBV5 and TRBJ1-6; D possibly corresponds to TRBD1 (5 bases). TRBJ1-6 is identified as an open reading frame with a role that is uncertain. The V end lost 2 bases, the J end lost 7 bases, and 6 bases lay between the germline ends. This CDR3 is 13 amino acids long. Germline V lookup: CDR1 LGHNA, CDR2 YNLKQL (reference sequence). The DNA read from the CDR3 is TGTGCCAGCAGCCAAACAGGAAATTCGCCC. Encoded protein: CASSQTGNSP. The complete CDR3 sequence is CASSQTGNSPLYF.

This clone showed up just a few times. Gene and germline names: mouse. The CDR3 end lies 4 residues beyond the end of the read and is filled in from the germline J gene. The gene calls are TRBV12-1 and TRBJ2-4; perhaps TRBD1 as D (6 bases). The CDR3 has 16 amino acids. Germline V gene data show CDR1 as SGHSN and CDR2 as HYEKVE. Trimming removed 1 base from V and 3 bases from J, with 16 bases in between. The sequenced CDR3 bases are TGTGCCAGCTCTCTGCCCAGGGGAGGGGGACAAAAC. It codes for CASSLPRGGGQN. The entire CDR3 reads CASSLPRGGGQNTLYF.

This clone turned up a few times. Gene names follow the mouse nomenclature. Read coverage stops 4 residues before the CDR3 terminus; the germline J gene supplies the remainder. This CDR3 is also generated by other DNA sequences in the sample. J is TRBJ2-3 and V is TRBV13-1; no reliable D call. In germline, CDR1 is NSHNY, CDR2 SYGAGN. The CDR3 loop spans 13 amino acids. The V end lost 1 base, the J end lost 0 bases, and 3 bases lay between the germline ends. The CDR3 DNA, read in part, is TGTGCCAGCAGTGATTCTAGTGCAGAA. Translation: CASSDSSAE. The whole CDR3 reads CASSDSSAETLYF.

This clone came up a few times. Gene names denote mouse genes. CDR3 bases read: TGTGCCAGCAGTGATTACTGGGGGGTCCAAGAC. It is translated as CASSDYWGVQD. The CDR3 in full is CASSDYWGVQDTQYF. This chain uses TRBV13-1 with TRBJ2-5; 9 bases agree with TRBD2. The read ends 4 residues early relative to the CDR3; the germline J gene fills the gap. This CDR3 region has 15 residues. Unmatched junction bases numbered 2, after V lost 1 base and J lost 2 bases. CDR1 is NSHNY and CDR2 is SYGAGN in the germline V gene.

To note about this clone: Gene names refer to mouse genes. Sequencing ends 4 residues short of the CDR3 end; the germline J gene provides the rest. The chain has TRBV5 and TRBJ2-1, with TRBD1 as a possible D gene (6 bases). V lost 4 bases and J lost 0, with 10 bases in between. This CDR3 has 15 residues. In germline, CDR1 is LGHNA, CDR2 YNLKQL (reference sequence). CDR3 loop: CASSLQGSNYAEQFF. The part of the CDR3 DNA that was read is TGTGCCAGCAGCCTCCAGGGGTCTAACTATGCT.

In the case of this clone: These gene names are mouse names. The CDR3 end lies 4 residues beyond the end of the read and is filled in from the germline J gene. V gene TRBV1 combines with J gene TRBJ2-4, with D possibly being TRBD2 (6 bases). The germline CDR1 and CDR2 sequences are NSQYPW and LRSPGD (reference sequence). The length of the CDR3 is 12 residues. The covered CDR3 bases are TGCACCTGCAGTGGGGGACTTAAC. Translated: CTCSGGLN. The full-length CDR3 reads as CTCSGGLNTLYF.